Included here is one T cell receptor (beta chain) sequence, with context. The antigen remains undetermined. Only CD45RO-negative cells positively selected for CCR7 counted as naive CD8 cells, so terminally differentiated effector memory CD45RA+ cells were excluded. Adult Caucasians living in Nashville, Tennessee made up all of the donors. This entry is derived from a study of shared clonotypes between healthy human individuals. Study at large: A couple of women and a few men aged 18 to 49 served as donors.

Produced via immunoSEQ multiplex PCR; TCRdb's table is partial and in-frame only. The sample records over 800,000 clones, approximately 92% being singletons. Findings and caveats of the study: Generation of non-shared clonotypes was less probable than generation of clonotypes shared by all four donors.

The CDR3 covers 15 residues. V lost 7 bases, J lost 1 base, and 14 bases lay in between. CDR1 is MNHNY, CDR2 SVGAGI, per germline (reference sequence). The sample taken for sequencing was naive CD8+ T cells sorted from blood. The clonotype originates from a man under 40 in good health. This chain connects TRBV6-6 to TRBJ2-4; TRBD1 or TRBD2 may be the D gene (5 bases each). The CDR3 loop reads CASTRETSAKNIQYF. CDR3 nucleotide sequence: TGTGCCAGCACCAGGGAGACATCGGCCAAAAACATTCAGTACTTC.